The sequence of this TCR beta chain was determined in a study of cytomegalovirus exposure and HLA in healthy donors. Notes on the study in general: A later analysis found that most CMV-associated TCR beta chains appeared HLA-restricted. According to the study, 150 to 200 TCR beta chains were cytomegalovirus-associated. An analysis done earlier found most TCR beta V segments productive about 87% or about 30% of the time.

Details on this clone: Antigen specificity is unknown.

The CDR3 has 16 amino acids. The junction had 9 bases not matched to a gene; V was cut back by 0 bases and J by 10 bases. The germline CDR1 and CDR2 sequences are SGHTA and FQGNSA. Both 60 Vbeta primers and 13 Jbeta primers went into the PCR. In the source study's methods: A later analysis tallied about 80 million unique TCR beta chains, 9 million to 12 million of them shared. Repertoires were generated with immunoSEQ multiplex PCR, while TCRdb's copy carries only in-frame clones and drops some. V, J and clone size are taken as reported in that table, and D and trimming were inferred from the DNA itself. The sample includes some 140,000 clones, roughly 83% seen only once; the top ten take around 3%.

The TCR was taken from a female donor in good health and CMV-seronegative. The V call is TRBV7-2, the J call TRBJ2-1; TRBD2 aligns across 10 bases. Sequenced input: PBMCs. The CDR3 sequence is CASSLAYRALAGEQFF. The CDR3 region has the DNA TGTGCCAGCAGCTTAGCGTATCGGGCACTAGCGGGGGAGCAGTTCTTC.